This T cell receptor beta chain was recorded in a study of blood T cell repertoires in COVID-19. Study details: Samples taken during acute and convalescent COVID-19 were collected in the United States, Italy and Spain. T cells, B-cell-depleted T cells, or PBMCs provided the cDNA or gDNA that served as material.

Per the authors' pipeline: Counts of nucleated cells, estimated from reference gene primer amplification, were obtained. Sequencing used immunoSEQ multiplex PCR; TCRdb keeps in-frame clones, though not all of them. V, J and clone size are those of that table, while D and trimming were read from the DNA. The data show some 250,000 clones, about 88% seen once. This CDR3 comprises 15 residues. The V and J ends lost 5 bases and 0 bases, in that order; junction bases with no gene match: 6. In germline, CDR1 is SEHNR, CDR2 FQNEAQ (reference sequence). V gene TRBV7-9 combines with J gene TRBJ1-1; TRBD1 matches at 7 bases. What was sequenced was peripheral blood. This clonotype was sampled from a woman aged 55 to 70 with COVID-19, enrolled during active disease. The CDR3 DNA sequence: TGTGCCAGCAGCCAAAGACAGGGCTTGAACACTGAAGCTTTCTTT. Residues: CASSQRQGLNTEAFF. Filled out from reference TRBV7-9 and TRBJ1-1, the complete variable domain reads DTGVSQNPRHKITKRGQNVTFRCDPISEHNRLYWYRQTLGQGPEFLTYFQNEAQLEKSRLLSDRFSAERPKGSFSTLEIQRTEQGDSAMYLCASSQRQGLNTEAFFGQGTRLTVV.